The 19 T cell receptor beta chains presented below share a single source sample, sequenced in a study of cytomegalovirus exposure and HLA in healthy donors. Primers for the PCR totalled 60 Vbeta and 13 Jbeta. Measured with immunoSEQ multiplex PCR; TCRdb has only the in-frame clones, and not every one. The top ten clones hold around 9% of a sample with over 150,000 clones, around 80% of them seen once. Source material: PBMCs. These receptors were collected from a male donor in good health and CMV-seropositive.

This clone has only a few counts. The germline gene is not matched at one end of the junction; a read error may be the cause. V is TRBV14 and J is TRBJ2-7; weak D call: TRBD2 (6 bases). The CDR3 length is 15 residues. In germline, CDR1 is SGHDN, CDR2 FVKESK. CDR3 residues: CASSQAWGEGPSFVF. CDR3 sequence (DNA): TGTGCCAGCAGCCAAGCCTGGGGGGAAGGGCCGTCGTTCGTGTTC.

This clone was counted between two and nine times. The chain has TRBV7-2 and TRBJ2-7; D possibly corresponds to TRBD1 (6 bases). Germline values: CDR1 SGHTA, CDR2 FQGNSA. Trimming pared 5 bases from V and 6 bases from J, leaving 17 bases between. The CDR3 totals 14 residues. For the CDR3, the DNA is TGTGCCAGCAGCGGAGGCGTCAGGGGATCCGAGCAGTACTTC. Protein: CASSGGVRGSEQYF. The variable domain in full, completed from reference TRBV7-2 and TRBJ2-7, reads GAGVSQSPSNKVTEKGKDVELRCDPISGHTALYWYRQSLGQGLEFLIYFQGNSAPDKSGLPSDRFSAERTGGSVSTLTIQRTQQEDSAVYLCASSGGVRGSEQYFGPGTRLTVT.

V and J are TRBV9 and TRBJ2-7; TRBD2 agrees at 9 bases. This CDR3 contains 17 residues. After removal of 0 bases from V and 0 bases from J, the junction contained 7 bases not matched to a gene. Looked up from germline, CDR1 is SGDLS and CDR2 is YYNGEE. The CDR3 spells CASSVGGRGSSSYEQYF. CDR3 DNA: TGTGCCAGCAGCGTAGGCGGGAGGGGCAGTAGCTCCTACGAGCAGTACTTC.

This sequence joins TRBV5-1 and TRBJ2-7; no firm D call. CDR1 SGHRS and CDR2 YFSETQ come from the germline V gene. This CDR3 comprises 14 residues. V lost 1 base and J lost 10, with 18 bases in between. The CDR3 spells CASSLTPANNIQYF. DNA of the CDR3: TGCGCCAGCAGCTTGACTCCCGCCAATAATATCCAGTACTTC.

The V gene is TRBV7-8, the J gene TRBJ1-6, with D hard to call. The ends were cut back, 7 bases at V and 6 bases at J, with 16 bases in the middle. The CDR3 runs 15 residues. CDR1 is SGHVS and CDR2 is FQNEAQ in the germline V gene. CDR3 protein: CASTVLRAGNSPLHF. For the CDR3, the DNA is TGTGCCAGCACGGTATTAAGGGCGGGTAATTCACCCCTCCACTTT.

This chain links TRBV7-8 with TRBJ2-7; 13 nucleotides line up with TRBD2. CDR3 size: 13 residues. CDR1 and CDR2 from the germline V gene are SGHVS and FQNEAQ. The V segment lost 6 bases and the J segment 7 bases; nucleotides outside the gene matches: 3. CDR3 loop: CASSGTSGIEQYF. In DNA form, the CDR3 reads TGTGCCAGCAGTGGGACTAGCGGGATTGAGCAGTACTTC.

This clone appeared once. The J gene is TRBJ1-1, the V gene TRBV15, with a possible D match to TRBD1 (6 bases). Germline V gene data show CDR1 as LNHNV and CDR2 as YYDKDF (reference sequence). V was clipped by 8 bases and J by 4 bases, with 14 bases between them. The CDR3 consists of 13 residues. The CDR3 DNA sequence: TGTGCCACCTTGGGGGGGGCGGGCACTGAAGCTTTCTTT. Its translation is CATLGGAGTEAFF. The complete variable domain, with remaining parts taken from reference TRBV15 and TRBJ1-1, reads DAMVIQNPRYQVTQFGKPVTLSCSQTLNHNVMYWYQQKSSQAPKLLFHYYDKDFNNEADTPDNFQSRRPNTSFCFLDIRSPGLGDTAMYLCATLGGAGTEAFFGQGTRLTVV.

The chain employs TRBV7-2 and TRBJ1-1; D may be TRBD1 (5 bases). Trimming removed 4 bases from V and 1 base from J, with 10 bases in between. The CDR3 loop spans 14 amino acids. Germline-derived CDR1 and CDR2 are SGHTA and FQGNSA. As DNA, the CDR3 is TGTGCCAGCAGCTCACTCGGGGGGAACACTGAAGCTTTCTTT. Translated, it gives CASSSLGGNTEAFF.

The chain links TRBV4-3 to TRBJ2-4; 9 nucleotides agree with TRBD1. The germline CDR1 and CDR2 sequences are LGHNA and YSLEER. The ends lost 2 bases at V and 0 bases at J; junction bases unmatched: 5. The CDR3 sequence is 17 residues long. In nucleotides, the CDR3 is TGCGCCAGCAGCCAAATAGGACAGGGGATAGCCAAAAACATTCAGTACTTC. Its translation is CASSQIGQGIAKNIQYF.

CDR3 DNA: TGTGCCAGCAGACGACAGGGTCCAACCGGGGAGCTGTTTTTT. This gives the protein CASRRQGPTGELFF. The rearrangement joins TRBV6-5 to TRBJ2-2; 7 positions match TRBD1. The CDR3 extends over 14 amino acids. Germline trimming cut 6 bases from V and 5 bases from J; bases unmatched to any gene: 6. Per the germline V gene, CDR1 is MNHEY and CDR2 is SVGAGI.

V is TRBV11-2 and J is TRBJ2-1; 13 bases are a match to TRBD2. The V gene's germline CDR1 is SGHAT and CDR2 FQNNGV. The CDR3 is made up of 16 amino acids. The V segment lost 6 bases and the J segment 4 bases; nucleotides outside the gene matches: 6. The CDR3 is CASSPPGLAGYNEQFF. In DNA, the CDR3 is TGTGCCAGCAGTCCACCGGGACTAGCGGGGTACAATGAGCAGTTCTTC.

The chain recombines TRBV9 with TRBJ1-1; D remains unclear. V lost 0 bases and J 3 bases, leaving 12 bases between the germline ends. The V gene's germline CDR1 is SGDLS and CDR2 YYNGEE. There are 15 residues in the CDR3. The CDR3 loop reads CASSVEEGGYTEAFF. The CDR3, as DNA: TGTGCCAGCAGCGTAGAAGAGGGAGGGTACACTGAAGCTTTCTTT.

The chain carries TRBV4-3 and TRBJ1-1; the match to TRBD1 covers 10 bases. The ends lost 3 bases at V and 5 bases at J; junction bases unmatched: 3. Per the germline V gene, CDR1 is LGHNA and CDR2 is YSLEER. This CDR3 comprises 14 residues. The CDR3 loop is CASSHDRGRTEAFF. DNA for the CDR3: TGCGCCAGCAGCCATGACAGGGGGCGTACTGAAGCTTTCTTT.

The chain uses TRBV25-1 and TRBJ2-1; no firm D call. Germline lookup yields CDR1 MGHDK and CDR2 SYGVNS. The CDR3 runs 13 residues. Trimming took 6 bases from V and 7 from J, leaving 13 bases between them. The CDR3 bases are TGTGCCAGCAGGGTGGAGTACGGGAATGAGCAGTTCTTC. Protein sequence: CASRVEYGNEQFF.

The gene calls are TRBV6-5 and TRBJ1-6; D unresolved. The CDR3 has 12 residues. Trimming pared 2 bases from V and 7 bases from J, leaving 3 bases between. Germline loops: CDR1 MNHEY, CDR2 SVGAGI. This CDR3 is CASSYLNSPLHF. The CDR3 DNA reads TGTGCCAGCAGTTACCTGAATTCACCCCTCCACTTT.

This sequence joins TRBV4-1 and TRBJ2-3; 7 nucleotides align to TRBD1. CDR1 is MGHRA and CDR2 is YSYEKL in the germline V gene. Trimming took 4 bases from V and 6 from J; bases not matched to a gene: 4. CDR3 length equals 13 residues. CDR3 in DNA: TGCGCCAGCAGCCTTACAGGGGCGGATACGCAGTATTTT. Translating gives CASSLTGADTQYF.

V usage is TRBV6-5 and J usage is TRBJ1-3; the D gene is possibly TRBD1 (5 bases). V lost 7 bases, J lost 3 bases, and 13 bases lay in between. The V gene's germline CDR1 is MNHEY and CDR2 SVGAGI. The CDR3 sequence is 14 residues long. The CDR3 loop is CASIRSGDGNTIYF. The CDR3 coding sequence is TGTGCCAGCATAAGGTCGGGGGATGGAAACACCATATATTTT.

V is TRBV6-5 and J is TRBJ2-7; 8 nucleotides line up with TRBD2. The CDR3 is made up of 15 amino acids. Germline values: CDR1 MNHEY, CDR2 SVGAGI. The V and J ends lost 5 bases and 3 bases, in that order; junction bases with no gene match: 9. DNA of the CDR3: TGTGCCAGCAGTCGACTAGCGCCCCCCTTCTACGAGCAGTACTTC. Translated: CASSRLAPPFYEQYF.

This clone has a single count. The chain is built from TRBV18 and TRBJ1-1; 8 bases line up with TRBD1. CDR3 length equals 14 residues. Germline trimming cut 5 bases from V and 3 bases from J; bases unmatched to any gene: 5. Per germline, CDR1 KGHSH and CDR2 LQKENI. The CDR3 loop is CASSAMTGDTEAFF. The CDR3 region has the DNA TGTGCCAGCTCAGCCATGACAGGGGACACTGAAGCTTTCTTT.